This is a list of T cell receptor beta chains from one sample in a study of CD8 T cells in Susac syndrome. One entry per CDR3 protein results from TCRdb running MiXCR on the immunoSEQ multiplex PCR reads. The data hold over 70,000 distinct CDR3 sequences, with about 95% observed a single time. Sequencing used CD8+ T cells from PBMCs. The source is a human donor with Susac syndrome. CDR3s include the opening cysteine and the closing phenylalanine or tryptophan. Each record gives: J gene, clone size, V gene, CDR3 protein. The listing skips clone size in some rows; elsewhere it reads once, few, many or a size class.

j_call: TRBJ1-2
clone_size: .
v_call: TRBV20-1
cdr3_aa: CSAMRDRSYGYTF

j_call: TRBJ2-1
clone_size: .
v_call: TRBV24-1
cdr3_aa: CATGGAKGLVLNEQFF

j_call: TRBJ2-7
clone_size: .
v_call: TRBV6-2/TRBV6-3
cdr3_aa: CASSDQGFEQYF

j_call: TRBJ2-7
clone_size: .
v_call: TRBV6-6
cdr3_aa: CASSYVADPTYEQYF

j_call: TRBJ1-2
clone_size: .
v_call: TRBV9
cdr3_aa: CASTQTGTGTYGYTF

j_call: TRBJ2-7
clone_size: .
v_call: TRBV9
cdr3_aa: CASSVTGTGANEQYF

j_call: TRBJ1-2
clone_size: .
v_call: TRBV27
cdr3_aa: CASSKKGARNYGYTF

j_call: TRBJ2-7
clone_size: .
v_call: TRBV7-9
cdr3_aa: CASSPPGSSYEQYF

j_call: TRBJ1-4
clone_size: .
v_call: TRBV15
cdr3_aa: CATSRDPSEKLFF

j_call: TRBJ2-6
clone_size: once
v_call: TRBV4-2
cdr3_aa: CASSPRQASGANVLTF

j_call: TRBJ2-3
clone_size: .
v_call: TRBV13
cdr3_aa: CASSYPSSPVTDTQYF

j_call: TRBJ1-1
clone_size: .
v_call: TRBV4-3
cdr3_aa: CASSQLTGGFDTEAFF